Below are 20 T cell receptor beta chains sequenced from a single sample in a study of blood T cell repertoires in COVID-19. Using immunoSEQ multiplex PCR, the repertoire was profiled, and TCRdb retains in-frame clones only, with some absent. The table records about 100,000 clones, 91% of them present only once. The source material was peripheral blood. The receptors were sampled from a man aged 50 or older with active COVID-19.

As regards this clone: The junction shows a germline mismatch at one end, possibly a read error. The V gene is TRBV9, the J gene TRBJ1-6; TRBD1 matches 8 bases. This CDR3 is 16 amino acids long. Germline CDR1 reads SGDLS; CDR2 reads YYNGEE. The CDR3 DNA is TGTGCCAGCAGTGTAGGGGGACAGGCGACGGATTCACCCCTCCACTTT. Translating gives CASSVGGQATDSPLHF.

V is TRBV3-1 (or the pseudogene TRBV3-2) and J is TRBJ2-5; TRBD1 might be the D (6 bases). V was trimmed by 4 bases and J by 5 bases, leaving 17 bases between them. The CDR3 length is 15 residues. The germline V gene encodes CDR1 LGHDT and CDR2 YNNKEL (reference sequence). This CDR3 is CASSLRSGTMETQYF. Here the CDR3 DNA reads TGTGCCAGCAGCCTACGATCCGGGACAATGGAGACCCAGTACTTC.

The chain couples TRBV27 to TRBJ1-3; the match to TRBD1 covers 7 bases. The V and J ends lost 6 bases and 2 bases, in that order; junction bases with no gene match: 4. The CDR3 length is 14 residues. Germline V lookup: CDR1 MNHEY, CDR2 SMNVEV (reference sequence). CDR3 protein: CASRQGTAGNTIYF. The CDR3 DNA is TGTGCCAGCAGGCAAGGGACAGCTGGAAACACCATATATTTT.

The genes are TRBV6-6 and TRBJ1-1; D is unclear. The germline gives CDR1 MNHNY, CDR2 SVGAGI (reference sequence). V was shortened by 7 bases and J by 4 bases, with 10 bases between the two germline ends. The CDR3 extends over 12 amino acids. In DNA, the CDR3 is TGTGCCAGCAAGGAGGGAATCACTGAAGCTTTCTTT. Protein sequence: CASKEGITEAFF.

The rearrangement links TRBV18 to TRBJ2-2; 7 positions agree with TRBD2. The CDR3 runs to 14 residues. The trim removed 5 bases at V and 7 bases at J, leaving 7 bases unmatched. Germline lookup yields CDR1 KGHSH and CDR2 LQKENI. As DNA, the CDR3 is TGTGCCAGCTCATACGGACTAGAAGGCGGGGAGCTGTTTTTT. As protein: CASSYGLEGGELFF. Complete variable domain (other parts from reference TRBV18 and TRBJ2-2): NAGVMQNPRHLVRRRGQEARLRCSPMKGHSHVYWYRQLPEEGLKFMVYLQKENIIDESGMPKERFSAEFPKEGPSILRIQQVVRGDSAAYFCASSYGLEGGELFFGEGSRLTVL.

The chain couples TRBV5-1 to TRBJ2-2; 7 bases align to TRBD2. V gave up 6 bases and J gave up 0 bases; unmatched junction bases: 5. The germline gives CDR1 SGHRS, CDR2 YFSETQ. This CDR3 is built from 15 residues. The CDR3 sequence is CASNGGGTNTGELFF. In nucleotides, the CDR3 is TGCGCCAGCAATGGCGGGGGAACGAACACCGGGGAGCTGTTTTTT.

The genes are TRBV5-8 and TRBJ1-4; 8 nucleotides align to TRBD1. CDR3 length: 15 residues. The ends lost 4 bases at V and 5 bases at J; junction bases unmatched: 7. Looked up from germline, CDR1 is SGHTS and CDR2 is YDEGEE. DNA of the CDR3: TGTGCCAGCAGCCTAACGGGACAGGTGAATGAAAAACTGTTTTTT. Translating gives CASSLTGQVNEKLFF.

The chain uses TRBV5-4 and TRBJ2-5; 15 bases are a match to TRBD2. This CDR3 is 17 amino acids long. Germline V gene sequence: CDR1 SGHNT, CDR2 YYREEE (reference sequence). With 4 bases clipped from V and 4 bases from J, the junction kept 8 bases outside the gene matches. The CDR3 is CASSPGLAGGIRETQYF. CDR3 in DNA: TGTGCCAGCAGCCCGGGACTAGCGGGGGGTATCCGAGAGACCCAGTACTTC.

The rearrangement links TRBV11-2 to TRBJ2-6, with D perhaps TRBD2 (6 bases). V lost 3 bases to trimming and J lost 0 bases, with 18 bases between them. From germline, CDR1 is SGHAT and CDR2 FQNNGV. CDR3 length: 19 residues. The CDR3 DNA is TGTGCCAGCAGCTTCCCCCCAGGAGGGCCCCGCTCTGGGGCCAACGTCCTGACTTTC. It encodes CASSFPPGGPRSGANVLTF.

Written as DNA, the CDR3 is TGTGCCAGCAGCCCGGGGCTAGCGGGAGGAAGGGGGATGACAGATACGCAGTATTTT. Amino acids: CASSPGLAGGRGMTDTQYF. The chain couples TRBV3-1 (or the pseudogene TRBV3-2) to TRBJ2-3; 11 nucleotides match TRBD2. This CDR3 has 19 residues. Per the germline V gene, CDR1 is LGHDT and CDR2 is YNNKEL (reference sequence). V lost 4 bases, J lost 3 bases, and 15 bases stayed unmatched.

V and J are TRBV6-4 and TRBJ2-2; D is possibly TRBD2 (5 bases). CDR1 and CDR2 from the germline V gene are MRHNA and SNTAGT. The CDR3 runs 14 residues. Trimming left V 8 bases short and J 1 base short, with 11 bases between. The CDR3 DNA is TGTGCCAGCGAACTAGGGTTGAACACCGGGGAGCTGTTTTTT. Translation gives CASELGLNTGELFF.

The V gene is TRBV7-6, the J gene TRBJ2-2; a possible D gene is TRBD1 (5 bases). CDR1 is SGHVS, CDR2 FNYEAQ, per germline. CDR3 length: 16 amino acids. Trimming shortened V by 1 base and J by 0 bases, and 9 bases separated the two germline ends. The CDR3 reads CASSLGTTANTGELFF. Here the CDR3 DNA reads TGTGCCAGCAGCTTAGGGACAACGGCGAACACCGGGGAGCTGTTTTTT.

CDR3 loop: CASSPGTAGYGYTF. The CDR3 DNA reads TGCGCCAGCAGCCCAGGGACAGCGGGCTATGGCTACACCTTC. This chain connects TRBV4-1 to TRBJ1-2; 7 bases are a match to TRBD1. This CDR3 spans 14 amino acids. V was clipped by 4 bases and J by 4 bases; unmatched bases: 6. Germline V gene sequence: CDR1 MGHRA, CDR2 YSYEKL.

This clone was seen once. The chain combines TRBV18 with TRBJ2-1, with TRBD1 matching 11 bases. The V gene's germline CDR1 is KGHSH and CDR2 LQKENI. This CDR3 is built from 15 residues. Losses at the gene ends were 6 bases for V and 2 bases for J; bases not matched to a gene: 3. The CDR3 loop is CASSRTGGAYNEQFF. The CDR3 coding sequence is TGTGCCAGCTCTCGGACAGGGGGCGCCTACAATGAGCAGTTCTTC.

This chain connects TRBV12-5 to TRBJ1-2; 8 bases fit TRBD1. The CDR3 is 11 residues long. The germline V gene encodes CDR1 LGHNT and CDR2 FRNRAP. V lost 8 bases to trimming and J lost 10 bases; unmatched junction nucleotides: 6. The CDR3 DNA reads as TGTGCTAGTAGTACAGGGGGTTCCTACACCTTC. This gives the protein CASSTGGSYTF.

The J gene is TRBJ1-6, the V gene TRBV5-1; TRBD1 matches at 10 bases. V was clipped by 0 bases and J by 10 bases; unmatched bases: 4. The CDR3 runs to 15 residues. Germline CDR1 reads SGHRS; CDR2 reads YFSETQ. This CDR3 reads CASSLGRTGGSPLHF. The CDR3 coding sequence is TGCGCCAGCAGCTTGGGGAGGACAGGGGGATCACCCCTCCACTTT.

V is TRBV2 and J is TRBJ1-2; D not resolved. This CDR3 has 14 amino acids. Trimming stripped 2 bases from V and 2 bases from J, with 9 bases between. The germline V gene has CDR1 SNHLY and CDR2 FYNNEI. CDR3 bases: TGTGCCAGCAGTGAAACGGTAGAAAACTATGGCTACACCTTC. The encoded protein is CASSETVENYGYTF.

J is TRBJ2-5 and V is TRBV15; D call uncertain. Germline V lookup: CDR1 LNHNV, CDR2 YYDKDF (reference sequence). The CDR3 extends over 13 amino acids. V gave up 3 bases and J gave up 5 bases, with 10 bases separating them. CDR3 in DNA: TGTGCCACCAGCAGGGATACCAGGGAGACCCAGTACTTC. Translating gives CATSRDTRETQYF.

CDR3 region: CASSLGSLPRTVAYRNTEAFF. As DNA, the CDR3 is TGCGCCAGCAGCTTGGGGTCGCTTCCAAGGACAGTTGCCTACAGGAACACTGAAGCTTTCTTT. The gene calls are TRBV5-1 and TRBJ1-1, with a tentative D call TRBD1 (6 bases). The germline V and J ends were trimmed by 0 bases and 1 base, with 28 bases remaining between them. Per the germline V gene, CDR1 is SGHRS and CDR2 is YFSETQ. The CDR3 is 21 residues long.

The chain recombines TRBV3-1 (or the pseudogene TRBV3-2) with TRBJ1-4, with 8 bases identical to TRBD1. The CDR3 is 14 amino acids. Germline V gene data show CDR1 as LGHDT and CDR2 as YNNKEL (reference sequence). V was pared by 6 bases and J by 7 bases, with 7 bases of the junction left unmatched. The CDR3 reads CASSPGGLIEKLFF. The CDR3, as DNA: TGTGCCAGCAGTCCAGGGGGCTTGATTGAAAAACTGTTTTTT.